One sample yielded the 9 T cell receptor beta chains listed below, sequenced in a study of cytomegalovirus exposure and HLA in healthy donors. PCR amplification relied on 60 Vbeta primers (plus 13 Jbeta primers). The data were produced by immunoSEQ multiplex PCR, yet TCRdb's version contains in-frame clones alone and is incomplete. The data hold more than 85,000 clones, with approximately 84% observed a single time. The sample comprised PBMCs. These TCRs come from a male donor in good health and CMV-seronegative.

The chain is built from TRBV19 and TRBJ2-2; D perhaps matches TRBD1 (6 bases). V gave up 3 bases and J gave up 0 bases, with 11 bases separating them. This CDR3 has 16 amino acids. CDR1 LNHDA and CDR2 SQIVND come from the germline V gene (reference sequence). The CDR3 DNA reads as TGTGCCAGTAGTATCATCCGGGACACGAACACCGGGGAGCTGTTTTTT. This translates into CASSIIRDTNTGELFF.

V and J are TRBV7-6 and TRBJ2-1, with 7 positions matching TRBD1. After removal of 4 bases from V and 10 bases from J, the junction contained 13 bases not matched to a gene. Germline values: CDR1 SGHVS, CDR2 FNYEAQ. The CDR3 consists of 15 residues. The CDR3 DNA follows: TGTGCCAGCAGCTCCGGACAGGTTGGTGCCGTGGAGCAGTTCTTC. The encoded protein is CASSSGQVGAVEQFF.

The chain uses TRBV7-2 and TRBJ1-2; D possibly corresponds to TRBD1 (5 bases). The germline V gene encodes CDR1 SGHTA and CDR2 FQGNSA. The CDR3 runs to 14 residues. The V gene lost 1 base and the J gene lost 3 bases, with 9 bases spanning the gap. CDR3 sequence reads: CASSLGRGYYGYTF. The CDR3 DNA reads as TGTGCCAGCAGCTTAGGGAGGGGATACTATGGCTACACCTTC.

The V and J genes are TRBV6-1 and TRBJ2-5; no firm D call. The germline V gene has CDR1 MNHNS and CDR2 SASEGT. This CDR3 comprises 13 residues. Trimming removed 5 bases from V and 3 bases from J, with 10 bases in between. This CDR3 reads CASSYHPEETQYF. The CDR3 bases are TGTGCCAGCAGTTATCACCCGGAAGAGACCCAGTACTTC.

This chain uses TRBV28 with TRBJ1-1; the D is unclear. The CDR3 sequence is 15 residues long. Trimming shortened V by 3 bases and J by 4 bases, and 15 bases separated the two germline ends. Looked up from germline, CDR1 is MDHEN and CDR2 is SYDVKM. In nucleotides, the CDR3 is TGTGCCAGCAGTTTGCCCCCACTTCTAGCCACTGAAGCTTTCTTT. The encoded protein is CASSLPPLLATEAFF.

The chain links TRBV18 to TRBJ2-4, with TRBD1 identical over 7 bases. The CDR3 is made up of 16 amino acids. The germline V gene has CDR1 KGHSH and CDR2 LQKENI. J lost 6 bases, V lost 6 bases, and 14 bases had no gene match. This CDR3 reads CASSPTGQGEGNIQYF. The CDR3 DNA sequence: TGTGCCAGCTCCCCGACGGGCCAGGGGGAAGGAAACATTCAGTACTTC. Drawing the rest from reference TRBV18 and TRBJ2-4, the complete variable domain is NAGVMQNPRHLVRRRGQEARLRCSPMKGHSHVYWYRQLPEEGLKFMVYLQKENIIDESGMPKERFSAEFPKEGPSILRIQQVVRGDSAAYFCASSPTGQGEGNIQYFGAGTRLSVL.

The genes are TRBV10-3 and TRBJ2-7; the match to TRBD1 covers 9 bases. The CDR3 runs 15 residues. Trimming cost V 6 bases and J 5 bases; bases outside gene matches: 11. Germline V gives CDR1 ENHRY, CDR2 SYGVKD. The CDR3 region has the DNA TGTGCCATCAGGGAGCCGGGACAGGGAATGAACGAGCAGTACTTC. Translating gives CAIREPGQGMNEQYF.

This clone was found once. The chain is built from TRBV5-6 and TRBJ1-4, with 7 bases that match TRBD1. J gave up 4 bases and V 4 bases, and 4 bases lay outside the gene matches. Germline CDR1 and CDR2: SGHDT and YYEEEE. This CDR3 region has 14 residues. The CDR3: CASSPQGINEKLFF. The CDR3 DNA reads as TGTGCCAGCAGCCCACAGGGGATTAATGAAAAACTGTTTTTT.

The rearrangement links TRBV10-3 to TRBJ1-4; TRBD1 might be the D (6 bases). V dropped 0 bases and J dropped 4 bases, with 9 bases sitting between them. This CDR3 contains 15 residues. Germline V gives CDR1 ENHRY, CDR2 SYGVKD. CDR3: CAISESRQDNEKLFF. As DNA, the CDR3 is TGTGCCATCAGTGAGTCGAGACAGGATAATGAAAAACTGTTTTTT.